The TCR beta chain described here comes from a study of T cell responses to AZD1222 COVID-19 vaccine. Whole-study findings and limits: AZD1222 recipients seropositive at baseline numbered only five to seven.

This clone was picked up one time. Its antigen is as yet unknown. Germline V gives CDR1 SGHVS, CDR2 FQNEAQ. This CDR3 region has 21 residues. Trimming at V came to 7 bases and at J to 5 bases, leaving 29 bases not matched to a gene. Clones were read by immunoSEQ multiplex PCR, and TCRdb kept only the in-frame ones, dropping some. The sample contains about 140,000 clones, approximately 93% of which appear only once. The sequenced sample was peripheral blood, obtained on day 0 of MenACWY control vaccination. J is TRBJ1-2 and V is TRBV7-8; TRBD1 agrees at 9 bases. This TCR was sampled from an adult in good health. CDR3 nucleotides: TGTGCCAGCAAAAACCTATTCGACCGGGACAGGGCCGACAGGCCGACGTATGGCTACACCTTC. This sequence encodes CASKNLFDRDRADRPTYGYTF.